The T cell receptor (beta chain) under discussion was sequenced for a study of Graves' ophthalmopathy and Graves' hyperthyroidism. Study-level points and caveats: Sensitivity reached approximately 71% and specificity just under 75% when the model predicted ophthalmopathy progression.

The PBMCs originated from approximately 10 ml of fresh peripheral blood. CDR1 SNHLY and CDR2 FYNNEI come from the germline V gene. This CDR3 region has 15 residues. The junction had 3 bases not matched to a gene; V was cut back by 1 base and J by 2 bases. TCR beta CDR3 amplification used RNA transcripts. First-round RT-PCR employed HTBI primers, with a second-round multiplex PCR after it. MiXCR, applied by TCRdb to the multiplex PCR reads, yields one record per CDR3 protein. The sample holds hundreds of thousands of distinct CDR3 sequences, approximately 21% seen once. This clonotype was observed at least ten times. Its target is not known.

The rearrangement joins TRBV2 to TRBJ2-7, with 9 bases lining up with TRBD2. Sequenced sample: peripheral blood. This TCR was sampled from a young woman with stable Graves' hyperthyroidism. Some clones in this sample may be carry-over from other donors' samples. The CDR3 reads CASSEGLAETYEQYF. CDR3 DNA sequence: TGTGCCAGCAGTGAAGGACTAGCGGAAACCTACGAGCAGTACTTC.